Below, 2 T cell receptor beta chains from the same sample are listed, as sequenced in a study of blood T cell repertoires in COVID-19. Sequenced by immunoSEQ multiplex PCR; TCRdb stores in-frame clones only, minus some. The sample consists of about 330,000 clones, around 87% of them appearing once. The sequencing sample was made of peripheral blood. The origin of the receptors is a woman aged 45-59 years with active or convalescent COVID-19.

A few counts support this clone. The V gene is TRBV20-1, the J gene TRBJ2-7; the D gene is possibly TRBD2 (6 bases). The germline V gene encodes CDR1 DFQATT and CDR2 SNEGSKA (reference sequence). The V end was cut by 3 bases, the J end by 2 bases, with 14 bases between. The CDR3 is 14 residues long. The CDR3 sequence is CSASRRAVAYEQYF. The CDR3 nucleotides read TGCAGTGCTAGTCGGAGGGCCGTCGCCTACGAGCAGTACTTC.

This clone came up once. The chain couples TRBV11-1 to TRBJ2-7, with TRBD2 matching over 8 bases. Germline V gives CDR1 SGHAT, CDR2 FQDESV (reference sequence). J was trimmed by 5 bases and V by 1 base; bases with no gene match: 4. The CDR3 contains 14 residues. The CDR3 loop is CASSLGRGGHEQYF. DNA of the CDR3: TGTGCCAGCAGCTTAGGTCGGGGGGGCCACGAGCAGTACTTC.